This T cell receptor beta chain was sequenced in a study of blood T cell repertoires in COVID-19. Study-wide background: The samples span acute and convalescent COVID-19 from the United States, Italy and Spain. From T cells, B-cell-depleted T cells, or PBMCs came the material, which was cDNA or gDNA.

Per germline, CDR1 SGHVS and CDR2 FNYEAQ. V dropped 4 bases and J dropped 0 bases, with 13 bases sitting between them. The CDR3 is made up of 16 amino acids. Original processing methods: Amplification of reference gene primers provided the estimated nucleated cell counts. Assay: immunoSEQ multiplex PCR; the TCRdb copy retains only in-frame clones and omits some. Clonal size and the V and J genes are those of that table, whereas D and trimming came from the DNA. The sample includes about 120,000 clones, around 78% of them seen just once. This clone was seen only once. The receptor was derived from a man in his 70s with acute or convalescent COVID-19. The material sequenced was peripheral blood. V is TRBV7-6 and J is TRBJ1-3, with D uncertain. This chain's CDR3 is CASSSMRESSGNTIYF. For the CDR3, the DNA is TGTGCCAGCAGCTCGATGAGGGAAAGCTCTGGAAACACCATATATTTT.